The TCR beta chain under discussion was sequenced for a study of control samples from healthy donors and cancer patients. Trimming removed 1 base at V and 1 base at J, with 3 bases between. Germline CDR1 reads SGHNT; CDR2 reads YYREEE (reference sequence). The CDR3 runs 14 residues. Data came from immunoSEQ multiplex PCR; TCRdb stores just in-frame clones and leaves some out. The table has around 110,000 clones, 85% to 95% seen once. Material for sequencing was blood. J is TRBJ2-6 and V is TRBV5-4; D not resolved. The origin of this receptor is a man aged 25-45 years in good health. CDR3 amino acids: CASSLYSGANVLTF. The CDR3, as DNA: TGTGCCAGCAGCTTGTATTCTGGGGCCAACGTCCTGACTTTC.